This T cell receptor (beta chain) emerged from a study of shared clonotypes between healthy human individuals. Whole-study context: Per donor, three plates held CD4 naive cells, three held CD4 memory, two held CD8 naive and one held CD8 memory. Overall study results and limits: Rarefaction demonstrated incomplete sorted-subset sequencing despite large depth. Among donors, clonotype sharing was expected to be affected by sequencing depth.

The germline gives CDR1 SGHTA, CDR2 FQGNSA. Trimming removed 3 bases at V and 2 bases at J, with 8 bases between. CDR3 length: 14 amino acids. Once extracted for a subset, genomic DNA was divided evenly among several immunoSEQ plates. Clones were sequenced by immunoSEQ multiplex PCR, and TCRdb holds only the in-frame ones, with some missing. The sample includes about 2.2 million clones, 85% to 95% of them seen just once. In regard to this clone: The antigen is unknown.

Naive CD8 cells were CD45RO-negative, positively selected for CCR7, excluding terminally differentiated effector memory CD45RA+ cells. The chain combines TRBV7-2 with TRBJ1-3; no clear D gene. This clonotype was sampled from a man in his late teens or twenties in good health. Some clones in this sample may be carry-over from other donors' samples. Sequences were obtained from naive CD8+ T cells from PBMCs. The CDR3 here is CASSFPRPGNTIYF. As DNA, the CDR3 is TGTGCCAGCAGCTTCCCTCGTCCTGGAAACACCATATATTTT.